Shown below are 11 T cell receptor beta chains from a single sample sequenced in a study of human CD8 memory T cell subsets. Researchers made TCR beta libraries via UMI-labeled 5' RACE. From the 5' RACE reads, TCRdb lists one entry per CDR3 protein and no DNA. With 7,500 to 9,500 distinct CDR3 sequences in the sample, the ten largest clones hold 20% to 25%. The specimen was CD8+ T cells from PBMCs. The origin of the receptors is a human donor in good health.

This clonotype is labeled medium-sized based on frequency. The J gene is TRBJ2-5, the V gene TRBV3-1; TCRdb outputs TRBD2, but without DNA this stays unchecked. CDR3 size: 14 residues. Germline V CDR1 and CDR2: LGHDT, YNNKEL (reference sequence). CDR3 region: CASSPLWEWETQYF.

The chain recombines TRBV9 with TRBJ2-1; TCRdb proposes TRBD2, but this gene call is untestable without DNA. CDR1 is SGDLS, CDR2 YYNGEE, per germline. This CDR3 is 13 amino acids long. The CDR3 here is CASTASGNNEQFF.

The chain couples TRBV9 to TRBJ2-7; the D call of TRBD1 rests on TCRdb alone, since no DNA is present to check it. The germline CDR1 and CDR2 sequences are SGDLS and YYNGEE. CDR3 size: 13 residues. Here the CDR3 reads CASSGGQSYEQYF. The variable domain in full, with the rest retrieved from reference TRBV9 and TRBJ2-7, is DSGVTQTPKHLITATGQRVTLRCSPRSGDLSVYWYQQSLDQGLQFLIQYYNGEERAKGNILERFSAQQFPDLHSELNLSSLELGDSALYFCASSGGQSYEQYFGPGTRLTVT.

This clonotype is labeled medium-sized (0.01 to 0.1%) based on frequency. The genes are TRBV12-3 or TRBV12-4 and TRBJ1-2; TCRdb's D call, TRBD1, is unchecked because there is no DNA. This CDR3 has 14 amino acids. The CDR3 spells CASSLKGVDYGYTF.

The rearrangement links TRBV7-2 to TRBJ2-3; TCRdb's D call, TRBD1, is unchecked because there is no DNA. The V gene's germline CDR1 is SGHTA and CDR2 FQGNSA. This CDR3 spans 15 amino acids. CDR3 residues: CASSFTTGEADTQYF.

The CDR3 sequence: CASSPRTSGGFGEQFF. The rearrangement links TRBV27 to TRBJ2-1; the TRBD2 assignment by TCRdb is unverifiable without DNA. Germline V lookup: CDR1 MNHEY, CDR2 SMNVEV (reference sequence). The CDR3 totals 16 residues.

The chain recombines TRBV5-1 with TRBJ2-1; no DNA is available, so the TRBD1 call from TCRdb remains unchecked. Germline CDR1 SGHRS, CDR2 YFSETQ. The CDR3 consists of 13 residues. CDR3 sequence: CASSSVGQNEQFF. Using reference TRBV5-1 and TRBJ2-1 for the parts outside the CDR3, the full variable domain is KAGVTQTPRYLIKTRGQQVTLSCSPISGHRSVSWYQQTPGQGLQFLFEYFSETQRNKGNFPGRFSGRQFSNSRSEMNVSTLELGDSALYLCASSSVGQNEQFFGPGTRLTVL.

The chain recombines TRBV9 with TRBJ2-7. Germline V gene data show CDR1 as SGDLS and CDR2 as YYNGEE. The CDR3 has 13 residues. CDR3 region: CASSPRFSYEQYF.

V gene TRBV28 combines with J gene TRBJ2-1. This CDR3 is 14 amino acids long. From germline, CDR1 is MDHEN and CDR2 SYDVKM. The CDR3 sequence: CASSGREYYNEQFF.

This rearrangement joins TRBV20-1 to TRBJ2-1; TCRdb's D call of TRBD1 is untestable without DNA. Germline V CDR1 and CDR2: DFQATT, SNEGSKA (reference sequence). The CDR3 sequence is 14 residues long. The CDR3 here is CSAQDRGPGNEQFF.

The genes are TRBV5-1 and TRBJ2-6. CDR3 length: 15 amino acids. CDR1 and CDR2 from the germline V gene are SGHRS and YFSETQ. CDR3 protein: CASSLENSGANVLTF. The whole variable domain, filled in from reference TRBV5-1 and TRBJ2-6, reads KAGVTQTPRYLIKTRGQQVTLSCSPISGHRSVSWYQQTPGQGLQFLFEYFSETQRNKGNFPGRFSGRQFSNSRSEMNVSTLELGDSALYLCASSLENSGANVLTFGAGSRLTVL.